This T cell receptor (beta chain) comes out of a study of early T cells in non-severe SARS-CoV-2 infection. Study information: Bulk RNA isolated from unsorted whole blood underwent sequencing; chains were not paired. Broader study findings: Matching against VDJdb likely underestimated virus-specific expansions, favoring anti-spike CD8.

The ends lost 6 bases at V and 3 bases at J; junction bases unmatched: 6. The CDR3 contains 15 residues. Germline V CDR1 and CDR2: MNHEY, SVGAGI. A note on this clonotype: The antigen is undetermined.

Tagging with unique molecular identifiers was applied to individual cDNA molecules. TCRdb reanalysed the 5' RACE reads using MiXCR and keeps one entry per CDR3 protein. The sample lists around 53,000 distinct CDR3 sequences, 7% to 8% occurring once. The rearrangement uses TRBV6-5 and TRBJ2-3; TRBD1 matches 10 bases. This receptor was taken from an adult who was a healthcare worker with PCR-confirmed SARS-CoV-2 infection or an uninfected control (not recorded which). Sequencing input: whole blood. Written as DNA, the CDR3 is TGTGCCAGCAGACCCGGACAGGGGGAGACAGATACGCAGTATTTT. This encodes CASRPGQGETDTQYF.